These 18 T cell receptor beta chains originate from one sample sequenced in a study of blood T cell repertoires in COVID-19. Clones were sequenced by immunoSEQ multiplex PCR, and TCRdb holds only the in-frame ones, with some missing. This table holds some 200,000 clones, about 91% found once. The sample comprised peripheral blood. The receptors shown here come from a man between 18 and 29 years old with active or convalescent COVID-19.

The chain uses TRBV27 and TRBJ1-6; D is possibly TRBD1 (5 bases). Trimming stripped 3 bases from V and 7 bases from J, with 10 bases between. The germline gives CDR1 MNHEY, CDR2 SMNVEV (reference sequence). This CDR3 contains 14 residues. The CDR3 sequence: CASSFTGQNSPLHF. CDR3 bases: TGTGCCAGCAGTTTCACAGGCCAAAATTCACCCCTCCACTTT.

The chain combines TRBV5-1 with TRBJ2-1, with D perhaps matching TRBD2 (6 bases). The CDR3 covers 15 residues. CDR1 is SGHRS, CDR2 YFSETQ, per germline. V lost 0 bases to trimming and J lost 2 bases, with 9 bases between them. The CDR3 reads CASSLGGLTYNEQFF. CDR3 DNA: TGCGCCAGCAGCTTGGGGGGACTTACCTACAATGAGCAGTTCTTC. The whole variable domain, filled in from reference TRBV5-1 and TRBJ2-1, reads KAGVTQTPRYLIKTRGQQVTLSCSPISGHRSVSWYQQTPGQGLQFLFEYFSETQRNKGNFPGRFSGRQFSNSRSEMNVSTLELGDSALYLCASSLGGLTYNEQFFGPGTRLTVL.

V gene TRBV19 combines with J gene TRBJ2-7; 12 nucleotides agree with TRBD2. CDR1 is LNHDA and CDR2 is SQIVND in the germline V gene (reference sequence). After removal of 6 bases from V and 0 bases from J, the junction contained 0 bases not matched to a gene. The length of the CDR3 is 14 residues. CDR3 protein: CASRTSGSSYEQYF. Here the CDR3 DNA reads TGTGCCAGTAGGACTAGCGGGAGCTCCTACGAGCAGTACTTC.

The chain carries TRBV5-4 and TRBJ2-7; D unclear. Germline CDR1 is SGHNT and CDR2 is YYREEE (reference sequence). The CDR3 contains 13 residues. Trimming took 0 bases from V and 3 from J, leaving 7 bases between them. This CDR3 reads CASSLGADYEQYF. CDR3 bases: TGTGCCAGCAGCTTGGGGGCTGACTACGAGCAGTACTTC.

The chain links TRBV6-5 to TRBJ2-5; TRBD1 agrees at 8 bases. The germline gives CDR1 MNHEY, CDR2 SVGAGI. The CDR3 has 15 amino acids. V shed 6 bases, J shed 2 bases, and the junction held 8 bases outside the gene matches. CDR3 sequence reads: CASRLLQGAQETQYF. For the CDR3, the DNA is TGTGCCAGCAGACTCCTGCAGGGGGCACAAGAGACCCAGTACTTC.

The rearrangement uses TRBV28 and TRBJ2-6, with 7 bases matching TRBD1. The junction had 4 bases not matched to a gene; V was cut back by 6 bases and J by 2 bases. Germline CDR1 reads MDHEN; CDR2 reads SYDVKM. The CDR3 has 15 amino acids. Here the CDR3 reads CASSLGQAGANVLTF. As DNA, the CDR3 is TGTGCCAGCAGCCTCGGACAGGCTGGGGCCAACGTCCTGACTTTC.

The chain combines TRBV27 with TRBJ1-1; possibly TRBD1 for D (6 bases). CDR1 is MNHEY and CDR2 is SMNVEV in the germline V gene (reference sequence). The CDR3 extends over 12 amino acids. V dropped 4 bases and J dropped 11 bases, with 14 bases sitting between them. CDR3 protein: CASSSQGRRAFF. The CDR3 region has the DNA TGTGCCAGCAGTTCACAGGGCCGCCGGGCTTTCTTT.

The rearrangement joins TRBV6-5 to TRBJ1-1, with TRBD1 as a possible D gene (5 bases). CDR1 and CDR2 (germline): MNHEY, SVGAGI. Trimming shortened V by 5 bases and J by 3 bases, and 7 bases separated the two germline ends. The CDR3 consists of 12 residues. In nucleotides, the CDR3 is TGTGCCAGCAGTCCAGGGTACACTGAAGCTTTCTTT. Translation: CASSPGYTEAFF.

This rearrangement joins TRBV20-1 to TRBJ1-6; 7 nucleotides line up with TRBD1. V gave up 3 bases and J gave up 6 bases; unmatched junction bases: 5. Germline V lookup: CDR1 DFQATT, CDR2 SNEGSKA (reference sequence). The CDR3 contains 14 residues. The CDR3, as DNA: TGCAGTGCTAGTCCGGGACAGAGTAATTCACCCCTCCACTTT. Protein sequence: CSASPGQSNSPLHF.

The chain carries TRBV19 and TRBJ2-7; the D gene is possibly TRBD1 (5 bases). CDR1 and CDR2 (germline): LNHDA, SQIVND (reference sequence). This CDR3 is 14 amino acids long. Trimming took 7 bases from V and 2 from J, leaving 15 bases between them. The CDR3 DNA is TGTGCCAGTACTATGACAGAGCCCCCCTACGAGCAGTACTTC. Its translation is CASTMTEPPYEQYF.

The chain recombines TRBV6-5 with TRBJ2-7, with 9 bases matching TRBD2. The germline V gene encodes CDR1 MNHEY and CDR2 SVGAGI. With 5 bases clipped from V and 1 base from J, the junction kept 6 bases outside the gene matches. The CDR3 is 15 amino acids. The CDR3 here is CASSNPGLASYEQYF. CDR3 coding DNA: TGTGCCAGCAGTAACCCGGGACTAGCTTCCTACGAGCAGTACTTC.

The V and J genes are TRBV25-1 and TRBJ1-4, with 11 bases aligning to TRBD1. This CDR3 comprises 14 residues. J was trimmed by 5 bases and V by 6 bases; bases with no gene match: 2. Germline loops: CDR1 MGHDK, CDR2 SYGVNS. CDR3 residues: CASRGQGVNEKLFF. Written as DNA, the CDR3 is TGTGCCAGCAGGGGACAGGGGGTGAATGAAAAACTGTTTTTT.

The chain recombines TRBV3-1 (or the pseudogene TRBV3-2) with TRBJ2-2, with D hard to call. CDR3 length: 15 amino acids. Germline V CDR1 and CDR2: LGHDT, YNNKEL (reference sequence). V lost 1 base and J 0 bases, leaving 6 bases between the germline ends. CDR3 nucleotides: TGTGCCAGCAGCCAAGGGCATCCGAACACCGGGGAGCTGTTTTTT. It is translated as CASSQGHPNTGELFF.

The chain links TRBV5-5 to TRBJ2-5; D not certain. Germline assignment: CDR1 SGHKS and CDR2 YYEKEE (reference sequence). CDR3 length: 16 residues. Trimming shortened V by 2 bases and J by 4 bases, and 18 bases separated the two germline ends. The DNA of the CDR3 is TGTGCCAGCAGCTTCGGTACGAAATATCCGGGAGAGACCCAGTACTTC. Translated, it gives CASSFGTKYPGETQYF.

The chain joins TRBV3-1 (or the pseudogene TRBV3-2) to TRBJ2-7; 7 nucleotides line up with TRBD2. The germline V gene has CDR1 LGHDT and CDR2 YNNKEL (reference sequence). CDR3 length: 14 amino acids. V trimming: 4 bases; J trimming: 0 bases; junction bases outside the gene matches: 3. The CDR3 reads CASSLGGSSYEQYF. The CDR3 DNA follows: TGTGCCAGCAGCCTGGGAGGGAGCTCCTACGAGCAGTACTTC.

As DNA, the CDR3 is TGTGCCAGCAGCTTAACTAGGGCGGGGAATTCACCCCTCCACTTT. This codes for CASSLTRAGNSPLHF. The rearrangement joins TRBV7-3 to TRBJ1-6; no reliable D call. From germline, CDR1 is SGHTA and CDR2 FQGTGA. This CDR3 is 15 amino acids long. The V gene lost 0 bases and the J gene lost 7 bases, with 10 bases spanning the gap. The full variable domain, its missing parts supplied by reference TRBV7-3 and TRBJ1-6, is GAGVSQTPSNKVTEKGKYVELRCDPISGHTALYWYRQSLGQGPEFLIYFQGTGAADDSGLPNDRFFAVRPEGSVSTLKIQRTERGDSAVYLCASSLTRAGNSPLHFGNGTRLTVT.

This sequence joins TRBV4-1 and TRBJ1-5; D is ambiguous. The CDR3 has 15 residues. Germline V CDR1 and CDR2: MGHRA, YSYEKL. V was pared by 0 bases and J by 2 bases, with 8 bases between. CDR3 sequence reads: CASSQELRRNQPQHF. The CDR3 nucleotides are TGCGCCAGCAGCCAAGAACTCAGGCGCAATCAGCCCCAGCATTTT.

The gene calls are TRBV9 and TRBJ2-5; 8 positions agree with TRBD2. This CDR3 has 14 residues. Trimming took 0 bases from V and 3 from J; bases not matched to a gene: 1. Germline CDR1 and CDR2: SGDLS and YYNGEE. The CDR3 loop reads CASSVGGRKETQYF. The DNA of the CDR3 is TGTGCCAGCAGCGTAGGCGGGAGGAAAGAGACCCAGTACTTC.